Listed below are T cell receptor beta chains from one sample, sequenced in a study of response to subunit inactivated influenza vaccine. TCRdb itself ran the RT-PCR reads through MiXCR, one entry per CDR3 protein. The profile shows some 500,000 distinct CDR3 sequences, 10% to 15% of them singletons. Sequenced material: PBMCs from blood, taken around seven weeks after vaccination. These receptor sequences come from a man in his fifties who received an inactivated influenza vaccine. CDR3s include the opening cysteine and the closing phenylalanine or tryptophan.

j_call,v_call,cdr3_aa
TRBJ2-7,TRBV7-9,CASSPVDGYEQYF
TRBJ2-3,TRBV5-1,CASSPEEGTQYF
TRBJ1-6,TRBV6-5,CASSYRDRDSPLHF
TRBJ2-1,TRBV7-3,CASSPTGRPHNEQFF
TRBJ2-7,TRBV5-5,CASSLASSGSYEQYF
TRBJ2-7,TRBV5-1,CASSLSRGPFYEQYF
TRBJ2-1,TRBV5-1,CASSLGQGWNEQFF
TRBJ2-3,TRBV2,CASSEGGPDTQYF
TRBJ2-7,TRBV10-3,CAISDRTSGTYEQYF
TRBJ1-2,TRBV6-1,CASSDPGRGYGYTF
TRBJ2-2,TRBV7-2,CASSSTTSGRSTGELFF
TRBJ2-5,TRBV11-2,CASSSIRDRGSETQYF
TRBJ2-1,TRBV9,CASSVGSGVQFF
TRBJ2-7,TRBV3-1,CASSQGGPLVYEQYF
TRBJ2-1,TRBV4-3,CASSQGRGREQFF
TRBJ1-5,TRBV19,CASSIERSRVNQPQHF